The present T cell receptor (beta chain) was sequenced within a study of cytomegalovirus exposure and HLA in healthy donors. This clone was seen a few times. Antigen: not known. Whole-study results and caveats: It was assumed in the presence/absence analyses that sequencing depth was roughly uniform across donors.

PCR primers comprised 60 Vbeta and 13 Jbeta primers. Clones were sequenced by immunoSEQ multiplex PCR, and TCRdb holds only the in-frame ones, with some missing. The sample includes approximately 120,000 clones, over 60% of them seen just once. The CDR3 is 16 residues long. V shed 3 bases and J 10 bases; nucleotides not matched to a gene: 12. Per germline, CDR1 WSHSY and CDR2 SAAADI. Although they were nominally healthy when sampled, donors likely had unrecorded immune exposures. Sequenced input: PBMCs. This sequence was found in a man aged 55-75 years in good health and CMV-seropositive. V is TRBV10-2 and J is TRBJ1-1, with 12 bases matching TRBD1. The DNA of the CDR3 is TGCGCCAGCAGTGACTACGGGGGACAGGGGGCGGTGTTAGCTTTCTTT. Its translation is CASSDYGGQGAVLAFF.